This T cell receptor beta chain was identified in a study of T-cell reconstitution after alpha-beta-depleted transplantation in children. General study points: Diversity of TCRbeta at day 60 was high in some patients, arising from surviving recipient T cells and thymic progenitors. Reportedly, alpha-beta T cells present about two months post-transplant originated from several hundred expanded clones of graft origin. A year post-transplant, T-cell counts and diversity derived mostly from newly produced T cells.

Molecular barcoding with unique molecular identifiers was used for the TCRbeta library. TCRdb recomputed calls from the PCR reads with MiXCR, one row per CDR3 protein. The sample yields 750,000 to 950,000 distinct CDR3 sequences, approximately 15% seen once. Germline V gene data show CDR1 as MGHRA and CDR2 as YSYEKL. V lost 1 base, J lost 1 base, and 12 bases stayed unmatched. This CDR3 spans 18 amino acids. Concerning this clonotype: Its cognate antigen is unknown.

The J gene is TRBJ1-1, the V gene TRBV4-1; TRBD1 matches at 7 bases. This clonotype was obtained from a male patient younger than 18 who had a stem cell transplant for acute lymphoblastic leukemia, so the T cells may come from the graft donor. Source: PBMCs, mostly from graft donor cells, taken 360 days after TCRalphabeta/CD19-depleted stem cell transplant. CDR3 residues: CASSQAFKGAERNTEAFF. The DNA of the CDR3 is TGCGCCAGCAGCCAAGCTTTTAAGGGGGCCGAGAGGAACACTGAAGCTTTCTTT.